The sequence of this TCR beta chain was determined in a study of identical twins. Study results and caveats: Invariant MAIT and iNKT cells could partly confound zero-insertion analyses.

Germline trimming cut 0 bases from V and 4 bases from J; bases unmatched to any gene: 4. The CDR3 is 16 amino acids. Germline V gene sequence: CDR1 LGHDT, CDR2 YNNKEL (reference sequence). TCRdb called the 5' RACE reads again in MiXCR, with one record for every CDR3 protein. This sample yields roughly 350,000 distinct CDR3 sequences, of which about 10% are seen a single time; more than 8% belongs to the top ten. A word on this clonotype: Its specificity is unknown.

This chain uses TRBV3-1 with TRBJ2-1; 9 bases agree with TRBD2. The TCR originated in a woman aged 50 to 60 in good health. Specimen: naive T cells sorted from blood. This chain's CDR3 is CASSQDRAGGYNEQFF. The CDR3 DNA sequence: TGTGCCAGCAGCCAAGATAGGGCGGGAGGGTACAATGAGCAGTTCTTC.